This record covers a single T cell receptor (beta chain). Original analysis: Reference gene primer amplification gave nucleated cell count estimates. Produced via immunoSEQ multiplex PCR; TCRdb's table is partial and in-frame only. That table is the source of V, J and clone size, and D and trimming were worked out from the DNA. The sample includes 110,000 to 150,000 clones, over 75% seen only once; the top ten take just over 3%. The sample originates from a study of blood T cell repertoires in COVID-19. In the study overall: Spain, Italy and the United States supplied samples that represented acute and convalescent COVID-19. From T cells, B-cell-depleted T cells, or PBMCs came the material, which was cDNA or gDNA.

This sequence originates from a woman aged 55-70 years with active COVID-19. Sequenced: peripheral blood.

The CDR3 reads CASSLRQGGNTIYF. CDR3 sequence (DNA): TGTGCCAGCAGTTTACGGCAGGGTGGAAACACCATATATTTT. The chain has TRBV28 and TRBJ1-3; tentatively, D is TRBD1 (5 bases). V was pared by 2 bases and J by 3 bases, with 8 bases between. Per the germline V gene, CDR1 is MDHEN and CDR2 is SYDVKM. The CDR3 spans 14 residues.